The rows below give T cell receptor beta chains drawn from one sample of a study of blood T cells in healthy people across ages. TCRdb analysed the 5' RACE reads with MiXCR anew, one entry per CDR3 protein. The repertoire includes some 880,000 distinct CDR3 sequences, about 37% of them detected once, and under 15% sits in the top ten. Specimen: blood. All receptors derive from a young man in good health. Both conserved end residues are part of each CDR3. The D gene is left open where the match is weak. The listing skips clone size in some rows; elsewhere it reads once, few, many or a size class.

V,length,size,J,D,DNA,CDR3
TRBV19,13,-,TRBJ2-7,TRBD1,TGTGCCAGTAGTCACGGACAGGCGGACGAGCAGTACTTC,CASSHGQADEQYF
TRBV9,16,-,TRBJ2-7,-,TGTGCCAGCAGCGGAGGGGTGACTGGCACCTACAATGAGCAGTACTTC,CASSGGVTGTYNEQYF
TRBV5-6,13,-,TRBJ2-1,TRBD1,TGTGCCGCAAGGACAGGGAATGAGAATGAGCAGTTCTTC,CAARTGNENEQFF
TRBV20-1,15,-,TRBJ2-2,-,TGCAGTGCTAGGTCCCAGGGGTGGAACACCGGGGAGCTGTTTTTT,CSARSQGWNTGELFF
TRBV20-1,12,once,TRBJ1-2,-,TGCAGTGCTGTGGGTGATCGGAGTGGCTACACCTTC,CSAVGDRSGYTF
TRBV15,16,few,TRBJ1-1,-,TGTGCCACCAGCAGAGATCGGTCGGGGGGGGGCACTGAAGCTTTCTTT,CATSRDRSGGGTEAFF
TRBV7-2,14,-,TRBJ1-5,TRBD1,TGTGCCAGCAGTGGACAGGCTGGCAATCAGCCCCAGCATTTT,CASSGQAGNQPQHF
TRBV5-1,17,few,TRBJ2-7,-,TGCGCCAGCAGCCTAAGCTCCGGGACGGAAGGTTTCTACGAGCAGTACTTC,CASSLSSGTEGFYEQYF
TRBV7-2,15,-,TRBJ2-1,-,TGTGCCAGCAGCTTAGGGGATACAGGGATCGATGAGCAGTTCTTC,CASSLGDTGIDEQFF
TRBV20-1,15,-,TRBJ2-3,-,TGCAGTGCTAGAGATGACACTGAAGACACAGATACGCAGTATTTT,CSARDDTEDTDTQYF
TRBV20-1,12,-,TRBJ1-6,-,TGCAGTGTGGGGCCAGGGAATTCACCCCTCCACTTT,CSVGPGNSPLHF
TRBV2,14,-,TRBJ2-3,-,TGTGCCAGCACCCCAGGGGGGCGGACAGATACGCAGTATTTT,CASTPGGRTDTQYF
TRBV2,15,-,TRBJ2-3,TRBD1,TGTGCCAGCAGTGAAGGACAGGGGATAACAGATACGCAGTATTTT,CASSEGQGITDTQYF
TRBV27,15,-,TRBJ1-4,-,TGTGCCAGCAGTTTAGTGGGGCGCGGGGACGAAAAACTGTTTTTT,CASSLVGRGDEKLFF
TRBV12-3/TRBV12-4,14,-,TRBJ2-5,TRBD2,TGTGCCAGCAGCAAAAGCGGGGGGGCCGAGACCCAGTACTTC,CASSKSGGAETQYF
TRBV4-3,14,-,TRBJ1-2,TRBD1,TGCGCCAGCAGCCAAGGGACAGGGTATAGAGGCTACACCTTC,CASSQGTGYRGYTF
TRBV13,15,-,TRBJ2-7,TRBD1,TGTGCCAGCGGCTCGGGACAGGGCGCCTACAATGAGCAGTACTTC,CASGSGQGAYNEQYF
TRBV12-3/TRBV12-4,12,many,TRBJ1-2,-,TGTGCCAGCAGGCTCAGCTTGGGCGGCTACACCTTC,CASRLSLGGYTF
TRBV7-9,12,few,TRBJ1-2,-,TGTGCCAGCAGCCCCGACCCCAGGGGCTACACCTTC,CASSPDPRGYTF
TRBV4-2,17,-,TRBJ2-4,-,TGTGCCAGCAGCCAAGATATGGGAGCGAGAGCCAAAAACATTCAGTACTTC,CASSQDMGARAKNIQYF
TRBV4-3,17,-,TRBJ2-3,TRBD2,TGCGCCAGCAGCCGGGGGACTAGCGGGGGGGGCACAGATACGCAGTATTTT,CASSRGTSGGGTDTQYF
TRBV4-1,14,many,TRBJ1-2,-,TGCGCCAGCAGCCAAGATTATAGCAGCTATGGCTACACCTTC,CASSQDYSSYGYTF
TRBV12-3/TRBV12-4,15,few,TRBJ2-3,-,TGTGCCAGCAGTTCTCGAGGACTCGGCACAGATACGCAGTATTTT,CASSSRGLGTDTQYF
TRBV4-1,15,few,TRBJ1-4,-,TGCGCCAGCAGCCGCGGGCTACTTACTAATGAAAAACTGTTTTTT,CASSRGLLTNEKLFF
TRBV13,14,few,TRBJ2-5,-,TGTGCCAGCAGCTTAGTCGGGGTGTCAGAGACCCAGTACTTC,CASSLVGVSETQYF
TRBV4-3,15,-,TRBJ2-1,-,TGCGCCAGCAGCCAAGACATACAGCCCGACAATGAGCAGTTCTTC,CASSQDIQPDNEQFF
TRBV4-3,15,many,TRBJ2-3,-,TGCGCCAGCAGCCAAGAGTTCCCCTCCGGAGATACGCAGTATTTT,CASSQEFPSGDTQYF
TRBV10-3,15,-,TRBJ1-4,-,TGTGCCACCACACAAGGAGGGGGAGCTAATGAAAAACTGTTTTTT,CATTQGGGANEKLFF
TRBV11-2,16,once,TRBJ2-5,-,TGTGCCAGCAGCTCTCTCACAGGATTTATTGGGGAGACCCAGTACTTC,CASSSLTGFIGETQYF
TRBV28,17,many,TRBJ2-1,-,TGTGCCAGCAGGGGAGGGGGATGGGGCAGGGAGATCGATGAGCAGTTCTTC,CASRGGGWGREIDEQFF
TRBV2,13,-,TRBJ1-2,TRBD1,TGTGCCAGCAGTGAAGGGGACAGCTATGGCTACACCTTC,CASSEGDSYGYTF
TRBV2,13,-,TRBJ2-5,TRBD2,TGTGCCAGCAATGGACTGGCGGGGGAGACCCGGTACTTC,CASNGLAGETRYF
TRBV4-3,16,few,TRBJ1-2,-,TGCGCCAGCAGCCAAGGAGTAAATGAATATAACTATGGCTACACCTTC,CASSQGVNEYNYGYTF
TRBV12-3/TRBV12-4,15,many,TRBJ2-7,TRBD1,TGTGCCAGCAGTAGAGGGACAGAGACTTTCTACGAGCAGTACTTC,CASSRGTETFYEQYF
TRBV2,13,-,TRBJ1-2,-,TGTGCCAGCAGTGGTGGGGAATTCTATGGCTACACCTTC,CASSGGEFYGYTF